These 32 T cell receptor beta chains came from one sample sequenced in a study of T cells in Graves' hyperthyroidism and ophthalmopathy. TCR beta CDR3 sequences were amplified from RNA transcripts. A set of HTBI primers served as the primers for a first-round RT-PCR of the TCR CDR3. TCRdb passed the multiplex PCR reads through MiXCR, listing each CDR3 protein once. The sample lists around 620,000 distinct CDR3 sequences, 13% to 15% occurring once. The source material was blood. The receptors were sampled from a woman younger than 35 with Graves' ophthalmopathy.

This clonotype has ten or more counts. The chain links TRBV24-1 to TRBJ2-7; D is perhaps TRBD1 (6 bases). Per germline, CDR1 KGHDR and CDR2 SFDVKD. Trimming removed 11 bases at V and 1 base at J, with 11 bases between. The CDR3 extends over 12 amino acids. Written as DNA, the CDR3 is TGTGCCAGCCAGGGGTTGTCCTACGAGCAGTACTTC. Translating it yields CASQGLSYEQYF.

This clonotype was detected ten times or more. This chain joins TRBV12-3 or TRBV12-4 and TRBJ2-1; TRBD2 might be the D (6 bases). This CDR3 region has 15 residues. The V gene lost 4 bases and the J gene lost 2 bases, with 12 bases spanning the gap. CDR3: CASSSQEGTYNEQFF. The CDR3, as DNA: TGTGCCAGCAGTTCCCAGGAGGGGACCTACAATGAGCAGTTCTTC.

This clonotype was counted at least ten times. The genes are TRBV27 and TRBJ2-7, with 9 positions matching TRBD2. CDR1 MNHEY and CDR2 SMNVEV come from the germline V gene (reference sequence). CDR3 length: 15 residues. Trimming at V came to 5 bases and at J to 7 bases, leaving 12 bases not matched to a gene. CDR3 in amino acids: CASSPGTSWAGEQYF. CDR3 nucleotide sequence: TGTGCCAGCAGTCCGGGGACTAGCTGGGCGGGGGAGCAGTACTTC.

This clonotype was counted ten times or more. CDR3 DNA: TGTGCCAGCAGTTTATCGGACAGGGGTTACGAAAAACTGTTTTTT. Amino acids: CASSLSDRGYEKLFF. The chain recombines TRBV28 with TRBJ1-4, with TRBD1 identical over 9 bases. Germline assignment: CDR1 MDHEN and CDR2 SYDVKM. The trim removed 1 base at V and 8 bases at J, leaving 5 bases unmatched. The length of the CDR3 is 15 residues.

This clonotype was found many times. The chain recombines TRBV11-1 with TRBJ2-1, with TRBD2 matching 10 bases. The CDR3 runs to 14 residues. The V and J ends lost 2 bases and 7 bases, in that order; junction bases with no gene match: 2. Germline V gives CDR1 SGHAT, CDR2 FQDESV (reference sequence). CDR3 sequence: CASSLLTSGNEQFF. DNA of the CDR3: TGTGCCAGCAGCTTATTGACTAGCGGGAATGAGCAGTTCTTC.

The CDR3 region has the DNA TGTGCCAGCAGCTCCGCTAGAAAGGATAGCAGGGCCCGTGGAAACACCATATATTTT. Translating it yields CASSSARKDSRARGNTIYF. J is TRBJ1-3 and V is TRBV5-6; D perhaps matches TRBD1 (5 bases). Germline V gene data show CDR1 as SGHDT and CDR2 as YYEEEE. The CDR3 loop spans 19 amino acids. Between the trimmed V and J ends, which lost 3 bases and 3 bases, there was a span of 25 bases.

This clonotype was counted a few times. The gene calls are TRBV5-1 and TRBJ2-5; D possibly matches TRBD1 or TRBD2 (6 bases each). With 0 bases removed from V and 5 bases from J, the gap between germline ends came to 11 bases. Germline-derived CDR1 and CDR2 are SGHRS and YFSETQ. The CDR3 contains 14 residues. DNA for the CDR3: TGCGCCAGCAGCTTGGACCTAGGGGGGGAGACCCAGTACTTC. Translated, it gives CASSLDLGGETQYF.

At least ten counts were recorded for this clonotype. The chain joins TRBV24-1 to TRBJ2-2; 8 bases map to TRBD1. The CDR3 has 14 residues. CDR1 is KGHDR and CDR2 is SFDVKD in the germline V gene. V lost 10 bases to trimming and J lost 2 bases; unmatched junction nucleotides: 5. In DNA, the CDR3 is TGTGCCACACCGGGACAGGATAACACCGGGGAGCTGTTTTTT. Encoded protein: CATPGQDNTGELFF.

This clonotype was recorded many times. The chain is built from TRBV12-3 or TRBV12-4 and TRBJ2-3; D not resolved. This CDR3 comprises 13 residues. V shed 2 bases and J shed 2 bases, with 5 bases lying between them. The CDR3 spells CASSLWATDTQYF. Here the CDR3 DNA reads TGTGCCAGCAGTTTATGGGCCACAGATACGCAGTATTTT.

This clonotype was seen ten or more times. V is TRBV27 and J is TRBJ1-2; weak D call: TRBD1 (5 bases). The length of the CDR3 is 15 residues. Trimming cost V 6 bases and J 2 bases, with 16 bases left between them. Germline-derived CDR1 and CDR2 are MNHEY and SMNVEV (reference sequence). CDR3 nucleotides: TGTGCCAGCAGCCCCGGGACGGGTTACAACTATGGCTACACCTTC. It translates to CASSPGTGYNYGYTF.

This clonotype was seen a handful of times. This rearrangement joins TRBV2 to TRBJ1-2, with D possibly matching TRBD1 (6 bases). The CDR3 runs to 14 residues. Germline CDR1 and CDR2: SNHLY and FYNNEI. The V gene lost 1 base and the J gene lost 3 bases, with 9 bases spanning the gap. CDR3 sequence: CASSEEGGYYGYTF. Here the CDR3 DNA reads TGTGCCAGCAGTGAAGAGGGGGGATACTATGGCTACACCTTC.

This clonotype appeared a few times. This may arise from a read error, as a much more abundant clone is one base away. The V call is TRBV5-8, the J call TRBJ2-1; D gene unclear. The CDR3 is 15 residues long. CDR1 and CDR2 (germline): SGHTS, YDEGEE. V was pared by 4 bases and J by 2 bases, with 13 bases between. The CDR3 spells CASSRVGSAYNEQFF. The CDR3 region has the DNA TGTGCCAGCAGCCGCGTGGGGTCGGCCTACAATGAGCAGTTCTTC. The entire variable domain, with the rest obtained from reference TRBV5-8 and TRBJ2-1, is as follows: EAGVTQSPTHLIKTRGQQATLRCSPISGHTSVYWYQQALGLGLQFLLWYDEGEERNRGNFPPRFSGRQFPNYSSELNVNALELEDSALYLCASSRVGSAYNEQFFGPGTRLTVL.

Concerning this clonotype itself: Being one base from a much bigger clone, this may be a read error. Since the CDR3 does not end with the conserved phenylalanine or tryptophan, this likely comes from a read error. V gene TRBV20-1 combines with J gene TRBJ2-2; 7 positions agree with TRBD2. The CDR3 is made up of 13 amino acids. Looked up from germline, CDR1 is DFQATT and CDR2 is SNEGSKA (reference sequence). V was clipped by 7 bases and J by 2 bases; unmatched bases: 4. CDR3 DNA sequence: TGCAGTGTATGGGACTATAACACCGGGGAGCTGTTTTCT. It is translated as CSVWDYNTGELFS.

This clonotype has a count of ten or more. This chain joins TRBV7-9 and TRBJ2-7, with D possibly being TRBD1 or TRBD2 (5 bases each). This CDR3 is built from 16 residues. Germline CDR1 reads SEHNR; CDR2 reads FQNEAQ (reference sequence). Between the trimmed V and J ends, which lost 5 bases and 1 base, there was a span of 18 bases. CDR3 protein: CASSPYSGTASYEQYF. DNA of the CDR3: TGTGCCAGCAGCCCCTATTCCGGGACCGCATCCTACGAGCAGTACTTC.

The chain combines TRBV4-2 with TRBJ2-7; a possible D gene is TRBD1 (5 bases). Germline CDR1 and CDR2: LGHNA and YNFKEQ. CDR3 size: 15 residues. V lost 1 base and J 0 bases, leaving 10 bases between the germline ends. CDR3 loop: CASSQAATDSYEQYF. For the CDR3, the DNA is TGTGCCAGCAGCCAAGCTGCGACAGACTCCTACGAGCAGTACTTC.

This clonotype occurred many times. CDR3 loop: CAWSRTSNQPQHF. CDR3 in DNA: TGTGCCTGGAGCAGGACTAGCAATCAGCCCCAGCATTTT. This chain links TRBV30 with TRBJ1-5; D not certain. Germline CDR1 GTSNPN, CDR2 SVGIG (reference sequence). The CDR3 is 13 amino acids. The V end lost 3 bases, the J end lost 0 bases, and 6 bases lay between the germline ends.

In its sample, this clonotype was seen many times. The chain is built from TRBV28 and TRBJ2-3; D may match TRBD1 or TRBD2 (7 bases each). The CDR3 totals 15 residues. Between the trimmed V and J ends, which lost 7 bases and 4 bases, there was a span of 18 bases. Germline V lookup: CDR1 MDHEN, CDR2 SYDVKM. CDR3 sequence (DNA): TGTGCCAGCACGACCCTACAGGGGAGGGCAGATACGCAGTATTTT. Its protein is CASTTLQGRADTQYF.

The sample holds many counts of this clonotype. The chain employs TRBV5-7 and TRBJ2-1, with D possibly matching TRBD2 (5 bases). TRBV5-7 is given ORF status, its function remaining uncertain. V lost 4 bases and J lost 6, with 17 bases in between. The CDR3 spans 15 residues. CDR3 residues: CASSQTVADCNEQFF. CDR3 nucleotide sequence: TGTGCCAGCAGCCAAACCGTCGCGGACTGCAATGAGCAGTTCTTC.

The CDR3 protein is CASSLARARDTQYF. Here the CDR3 DNA reads TGTGCCAGCAGCTTAGCGCGGGCCCGCGATACGCAGTATTTT. The V gene is TRBV7-9, the J gene TRBJ2-3; a weak D match, TRBD2 (5 bases). V was cut by 0 bases and J by 6 bases, with 10 bases left in between. Germline CDR1 and CDR2: SEHNR and FQNEAQ (reference sequence). This CDR3 has 14 residues. The whole variable domain, filled in from reference TRBV7-9 and TRBJ2-3, reads DTGVSQNPRHKITKRGQNVTFRCDPISEHNRLYWYRQTLGQGPEFLTYFQNEAQLEKSRLLSDRFSAERPKGSFSTLEIQRTEQGDSAMYLCASSLARARDTQYFGPGTRLTVL.

This clonotype has at least ten counts. The CDR3 bases are TGTGCCAGCGGTCCCGGAGGTGCGGGTACGCAGTATTTT. It encodes CASGPGGAGTQYF. V is TRBV2 and J is TRBJ2-3; TRBD2 is a possible D gene (5 bases). V lost 8 bases and J 8 bases, leaving 17 bases between the germline ends. Germline CDR1 and CDR2: SNHLY and FYNNEI. This CDR3 comprises 13 residues. Drawing the rest from reference TRBV2 and TRBJ2-3, the complete variable domain is EPEVTQTPSHQVTQMGQEVILRCVPISNHLYFYWYRQILGQKVEFLVSFYNNEISEKSEIFDDQFSVERPDGSNFTLKIRSTKLEDSAMYFCASGPGGAGTQYFGPGTRLTVL.

This chain connects TRBV19 to TRBJ2-1; 9 bases map to TRBD1. After removal of 0 bases from V and 4 bases from J, the junction contained 4 bases not matched to a gene. The CDR3 sequence is 16 residues long. From germline, CDR1 is LNHDA and CDR2 SQIVND (reference sequence). Here the CDR3 DNA reads TGTGCCAGTAGTATAGAGCGGGGACAGGGATACAATGAGCAGTTCTTC. Amino acids: CASSIERGQGYNEQFF.

V and J are TRBV29-1 and TRBJ2-3; a possible D gene is TRBD2 (6 bases). The CDR3 consists of 14 residues. Germline values: CDR1 SQVTM, CDR2 ANQGSEA. Between the trimmed V and J ends, which lost 4 bases and 3 bases, there was a span of 14 bases. CDR3: CSVGGVAMTDTQYF. As DNA, the CDR3 is TGCAGCGTTGGCGGGGTAGCAATGACAGATACGCAGTATTTT.

There are many counts of this clonotype. J is TRBJ2-5 and V is TRBV7-3; 13 bases map to TRBD2. This CDR3 is built from 17 residues. The V gene end was trimmed by 0 bases and the J gene end by 8 bases; junction bases not matched to a gene: 9. CDR1 is SGHTA and CDR2 is FQGTGA in the germline V gene. CDR3 amino acids: CASSLTGGLAGVGTQYF. The CDR3 region has the DNA TGTGCCAGCAGCTTAACCGGTGGACTAGCGGGAGTGGGAACCCAGTACTTC.

At least ten counts were recorded for this clonotype. The junction departs from germline at one end; a sequencing error may be responsible. CDR3 residues: CATSATGLAGEETRYF. For the CDR3, the DNA is TGTGCCACCAGTGCTACGGGACTAGCGGGAGAAGAGACCCGGTACTTC. This sequence joins TRBV24-1 and TRBJ2-5; 14 nucleotides align to TRBD2. The CDR3 has 16 amino acids. Germline V lookup: CDR1 KGHDR, CDR2 SFDVKD.

This clonotype was counted only a few times. J is TRBJ1-1 and V is TRBV7-9; D remains ambiguous. Trimming stripped 0 bases from V and 6 bases from J, with 11 bases between. CDR1 is SEHNR and CDR2 is FQNEAQ in the germline V gene (reference sequence). The CDR3 has 14 residues. The CDR3, as DNA: TGTGCCAGCAGCTTAGCCGGGAGATCCGCTGAAGCTTTCTTT. Translated: CASSLAGRSAEAFF.

This clonotype was counted a few times. V gene TRBV7-9 combines with J gene TRBJ2-2; D uncertain. V lost 2 bases to trimming and J lost 1 base, with 14 bases between them. Germline assignment: CDR1 SEHNR and CDR2 FQNEAQ (reference sequence). The CDR3 is 17 amino acids. In DNA form, the CDR3 reads TGTGCCAGCAGCTTATTAGCCCTCGGCGGGAACACCGGGGAGCTGTTTTTT. Its translation is CASSLLALGGNTGELFF.

This clonotype was seen at least ten times. The chain has TRBV6-5 and TRBJ2-7; 7 bases map to TRBD2. The V segment lost 2 bases and the J segment 3 bases; nucleotides outside the gene matches: 7. Germline V gives CDR1 MNHEY, CDR2 SVGAGI. The CDR3 totals 15 residues. DNA for the CDR3: TGTGCCAGCAGTTACGGGGCCAGCGGGGACTACGAGCAGTACTTC. This translates into CASSYGASGDYEQYF.

The genes are TRBV4-1 and TRBJ2-1; D gene unclear. CDR1 is MGHRA, CDR2 YSYEKL, per germline. The V and J ends lost 2 bases and 0 bases respectively, with 14 bases between them. The CDR3 runs to 17 residues. The CDR3 sequence: CASSQIALPASYNEQFF. Written as DNA, the CDR3 is TGCGCCAGCAGCCAAATTGCACTGCCCGCCTCCTACAATGAGCAGTTCTTC.

This clonotype was detected a few times. The rearrangement uses TRBV3-1 and TRBJ2-2, with D possibly TRBD2 on 7 matching bases. Trimming removed 4 bases at V and 0 bases at J, with 15 bases between. CDR3 length: 17 amino acids. Germline loops: CDR1 LGHDT, CDR2 YNNKEL (reference sequence). The CDR3 sequence is CASSPRGGGSNTGELFF. CDR3 bases: TGTGCCAGCAGCCCCCGCGGGGGCGGCTCGAACACCGGGGAGCTGTTTTTT.

This clonotype was seen ten or more times. The chain employs TRBV7-9 and TRBJ2-3; weak D call: TRBD1 (5 bases). This CDR3 has 15 residues. The V gene lost 5 bases and the J gene lost 0 bases, with 12 bases spanning the gap. CDR1 is SEHNR and CDR2 is FQNEAQ in the germline V gene (reference sequence). CDR3: CASSPRARSTDTQYF. In DNA, the CDR3 is TGTGCCAGCAGCCCCAGGGCCCGTAGCACAGATACGCAGTATTTT. The whole variable domain, filled in from reference TRBV7-9 and TRBJ2-3, reads DTGVSQNPRHKITKRGQNVTFRCDPISEHNRLYWYRQTLGQGPEFLTYFQNEAQLEKSRLLSDRFSAERPKGSFSTLEIQRTEQGDSAMYLCASSPRARSTDTQYFGPGTRLTVL.

A note on this clonotype: One end of the junction varies from germline; a read error may be responsible. The chain uses TRBV6-5 and TRBJ1-5; possibly TRBD1 for D (6 bases). This CDR3 has 14 amino acids. The germline CDR1 and CDR2 sequences are MNHEY and SVGAGI. The CDR3 DNA is TGTGCCAGCAGTTACCCGGGGGGAGGACAGCCCCAGGATTTT. As protein: CASSYPGGGQPQDF.

This clonotype was observed many times. The chain carries TRBV12-3 or TRBV12-4 and TRBJ2-1; TRBD2 matches 12 bases. Trimming removed 2 bases from V and 9 bases from J; junction bases left unmatched: 5. The CDR3 covers 15 residues. CDR3 residues: CASSLPSGRAVEQFF. In DNA, the CDR3 is TGTGCCAGCAGTTTACCTAGCGGGAGGGCCGTTGAGCAGTTCTTC.